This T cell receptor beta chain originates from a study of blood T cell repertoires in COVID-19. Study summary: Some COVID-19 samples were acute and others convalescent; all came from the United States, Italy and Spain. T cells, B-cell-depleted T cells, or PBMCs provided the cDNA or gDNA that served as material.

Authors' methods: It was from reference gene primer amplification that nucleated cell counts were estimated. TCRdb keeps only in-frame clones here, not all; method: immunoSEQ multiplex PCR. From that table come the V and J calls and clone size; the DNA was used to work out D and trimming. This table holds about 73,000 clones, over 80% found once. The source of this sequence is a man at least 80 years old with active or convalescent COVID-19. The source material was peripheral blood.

CDR3 protein: CASSLNRDSAYNEQFF. In nucleotides, the CDR3 is TGTGCCAGCAGCTTGAACCGGGACAGTGCTTACAATGAGCAGTTCTTC. The gene calls are TRBV7-2 and TRBJ2-1, with 7 bases aligning to TRBD1. Losses at the gene ends were 3 bases for V and 4 bases for J; bases not matched to a gene: 9. Germline loops: CDR1 SGHTA, CDR2 FQGNSA. The CDR3 is 16 amino acids.